This entry features one T cell receptor (beta chain) sequence. Antigen: not known. The data were taken from a study of T cell responses to AZD1222 COVID-19 vaccine. Study-level background: It was second doses at about 4 or about 12 weeks that were pooled.

The protocol was immunoSEQ multiplex PCR, while the TCRdb copy is restricted to in-frame clones and leaves out a portion. The profile covers 130,000 or so clones, with 85% to 95% appearing a single time and 1.5% to 2% taken by the ten largest. The CDR3 is 12 amino acids. From germline, CDR1 is MDHEN and CDR2 SYDVKM. The ends were cut back, 6 bases at V and 5 bases at J, with 10 bases in the middle. Study-wide results and caveats: Donors skewed white British and female; clonal diversity was possibly underestimated. Scientists sampled the repertoires only once the peak T cell response had passed. Spike regions recognized by vaccine-associated CD4 TCRs spanned the protein, led by 160-218 and 743-854.

The genes are TRBV28 and TRBJ1-2; TRBD1 is a possible D gene (5 bases). This receptor was taken from an adult in good health. The starting material was peripheral blood, obtained on day 0 of AZD1222 vaccination. For the CDR3, the DNA is TGTGCCAGCAGCCGTCGGGGGTATGGCTACACCTTC. This translates into CASSRRGYGYTF.